One and the same sample provided the 19 T cell receptor beta chains below, sequenced in a study of T cells in Graves' hyperthyroidism and ophthalmopathy. RNA transcripts provided the source from which TCR beta CDR3 regions were amplified. In the first-round RT-PCR of the TCR CDR3, the HTBI primer set was used. MiXCR, run by TCRdb on the multiplex PCR reads, gives a single entry per CDR3 protein. The data show about 600,000 distinct CDR3 sequences, 15% to 20% seen once. Input material: blood. The receptors were gathered from a woman aged 40 to 50 with Graves' ophthalmopathy.

This clonotype came up many times. The chain is built from TRBV6-1 and TRBJ1-1; the D is unclear. Looked up from germline, CDR1 is MNHNS and CDR2 is SASEGT. The V end lost 2 bases, the J end lost 1 base, and 5 bases lay between the germline ends. CDR3 size: 13 residues. CDR3 in amino acids: CASSETWNTEAFF. DNA of the CDR3: TGTGCCAGCAGTGAAACCTGGAACACTGAAGCTTTCTTT.

In this sample, this clonotype turned up many times. V gene TRBV28 combines with J gene TRBJ2-7, with a weak D call TRBD2 (7 bases). V was cut by 4 bases and J by 3 bases, with 16 bases left in between. The CDR3 has 15 amino acids. CDR1 is MDHEN and CDR2 is SYDVKM in the germline V gene. The CDR3 region is CASSSPRGPDYEQYF. CDR3 coding DNA: TGTGCCAGCAGTTCCCCGCGGGGGCCCGACTACGAGCAGTACTTC.

The rearrangement joins TRBV4-1 to TRBJ2-3; 10 bases align to TRBD2. The germline CDR1 and CDR2 sequences are MGHRA and YSYEKL. The CDR3 is 16 amino acids. Trimming removed 1 base from V and 2 bases from J; junction bases left unmatched: 3. CDR3 region: CASSQAAGGNTDTQYF. CDR3 coding DNA: TGCGCCAGCAGCCAAGCAGCGGGAGGGAACACAGATACGCAGTATTTT.

This clonotype was recorded many times. The chain is built from TRBV6-1 and TRBJ1-1; D is uncertain. Trimming cost V 8 bases and J 1 base, with 11 bases left between them. In germline, CDR1 is MNHNS, CDR2 SASEGT. CDR3 length: 13 amino acids. Here the CDR3 DNA reads TGTGCCAGCGGTAAGCTGAAGAACACTGAAGCTTTCTTT. The encoded protein is CASGKLKNTEAFF.

This clonotype was detected ten times or more. A junction boundary mismatches the germline segment, possibly from a read error. The chain has TRBV5-1 and TRBJ1-1, with D possibly being TRBD1 (5 bases). This CDR3 spans 15 amino acids. Looked up from germline, CDR1 is SGHRS and CDR2 is YFSETQ. The CDR3 here is CASSLVAGMNTEAFF. The CDR3 DNA reads as TGTGCCAGCAGCTTAGTGGCAGGGATGAACACTGAAGCTTTCTTT.

A remark on this clonotype: The junction departs from germline at one end; a sequencing error may be responsible. CDR3 region: CASSRQIPSNRPQHF. The CDR3 DNA sequence: TGTGCCAGCAGTAGACAGATACCTAGCAATCGGCCCCAGCATTTT. The rearrangement joins TRBV6-1 to TRBJ1-5; D perhaps matches TRBD1 (5 bases). The V gene's germline CDR1 is MNHNS and CDR2 SASEGT. The CDR3 contains 15 residues.

This clonotype was detected a few times. The V gene is TRBV20-1, the J gene TRBJ1-5; D remains unclear. Germline-derived CDR1 and CDR2 are DFQATT and SNEGSKA (reference sequence). Trimming pared 3 bases from V and 9 bases from J, leaving 15 bases between. This CDR3 comprises 13 residues. The CDR3 reads CSARVGFPGPQHF. The DNA of the CDR3 is TGCAGTGCTAGGGTGGGGTTCCCTGGGCCCCAGCATTTT.

Ten or more counts support this clonotype. V gene TRBV30 combines with J gene TRBJ1-1; tentative D call: TRBD1 (6 bases). Trimming removed 2 bases at V and 0 bases at J, with 7 bases between. Germline values: CDR1 GTSNPN, CDR2 SVGIG (reference sequence). The CDR3 length is 13 residues. The CDR3 DNA is TGTGCCTGGAGTACAGGGATGAACACTGAAGCTTTCTTT. This sequence encodes CAWSTGMNTEAFF.

The table lists this clonotype with a count of one. The chain recombines TRBV12-3 or TRBV12-4 with TRBJ1-2; no clear D. The CDR3 totals 11 residues. The germline V and J ends were trimmed by 6 bases and 4 bases, with 6 bases remaining between them. The DNA for the CDR3 is TGTGCCAGCAGGGGTCTCTATGGCTACACCTTC. Its protein product is CASRGLYGYTF.

The V gene is TRBV28, the J gene TRBJ1-3; the D is unclear. CDR1 is MDHEN, CDR2 SYDVKM, per germline. There are 17 residues in the CDR3. Trimming removed 5 bases at V and 2 bases at J, with 19 bases between. CDR3 region: CASSRRALGYTGNTIYF. Here the CDR3 DNA reads TGTGCCAGCAGTAGAAGAGCTCTAGGGTACACTGGAAACACCATATATTTT.

This clonotype came up a few times. V gene TRBV19 combines with J gene TRBJ1-1, with 7 bases that match TRBD1. The CDR3 sequence is 12 residues long. CDR1 is LNHDA, CDR2 SQIVND, per germline (reference sequence). V was clipped by 8 bases and J by 4 bases; unmatched bases: 4. The CDR3 DNA follows: TGTGCCAGTGCAGCAGGGGGCACTGAAGCTTTCTTT. Its protein product is CASAAGGTEAFF.

The chain recombines TRBV28 with TRBJ2-3; 11 bases agree with TRBD2. Trimming removed 6 bases from V and 3 bases from J; junction bases left unmatched: 5. This CDR3 has 15 amino acids. Germline V gene sequence: CDR1 MDHEN, CDR2 SYDVKM. Written as DNA, the CDR3 is TGTGCCAGCAGGACTAGCGGGGAGGGGACAGATACGCAGTATTTT. As protein: CASRTSGEGTDTQYF.

This clonotype was seen only a few times. Here the CDR3 DNA reads TGTGCCAGCAGCTCGGGACTAGGGACCTACGAGCAGTACTTC. It specifies CASSSGLGTYEQYF. The rearrangement links TRBV7-2 to TRBJ2-7, with 8 nucleotides matching TRBD2. The germline V gene has CDR1 SGHTA and CDR2 FQGNSA. The length of the CDR3 is 14 residues. Losses at the gene ends were 4 bases for V and 2 bases for J; bases not matched to a gene: 4.

This clonotype was seen more than once but under ten times. Its ends do not fully match the called genes, so a read error is possible. The chain is built from TRBV18 and TRBJ1-4; 8 positions agree with TRBD1. The CDR3 spans 14 residues. CDR1 is KGHSH and CDR2 is LQKENI in the germline V gene. CDR3 protein: CANSPNRGEEKLFF. The CDR3 DNA is TGTGCCAACTCACCGAACAGGGGGGAAGAAAAACTGTTTTTT.

The chain couples TRBV20-1 to TRBJ2-3; TRBD2 aligns across 8 bases. The length of the CDR3 is 15 residues. The ends lost 2 bases at V and 2 bases at J; junction bases unmatched: 6. Germline CDR1 and CDR2: DFQATT and SNEGSKA (reference sequence). The CDR3 sequence: CSARLPGGNTDTQYF. The CDR3, as DNA: TGCAGTGCTAGACTGCCGGGGGGGAACACAGATACGCAGTATTTT.

This rearrangement joins TRBV6-2 or TRBV6-3 to TRBJ2-7, with 9 bases fitting TRBD1. Trimming at V came to 5 bases and at J to 4 bases, leaving 9 bases not matched to a gene. Germline CDR1 MNHEY, CDR2 SVGEGT. This CDR3 is built from 15 residues. The CDR3 loop is CASSHKTGTGYEQYF. The CDR3 nucleotides read TGTGCCAGCAGTCACAAAACCGGGACAGGGTACGAGCAGTACTTC.

V and J are TRBV19 and TRBJ1-3; a possible D gene is TRBD1 (5 bases). The CDR3 is made up of 14 amino acids. Germline loops: CDR1 LNHDA, CDR2 SQIVND (reference sequence). V was pared by 8 bases and J by 2 bases, with 13 bases between. CDR3: CASAFLGAGNTIYF. The CDR3 nucleotides are TGTGCCAGTGCGTTTCTGGGGGCTGGAAACACCATATATTTT.

In its sample, this clonotype was seen many times. This chain uses TRBV27 with TRBJ2-2, with D perhaps given as TRBD1 or TRBD2 (6 bases each). The V gene lost 2 bases and the J gene lost 5 bases, with 12 bases spanning the gap. Germline V CDR1 and CDR2: MNHEY, SMNVEV (reference sequence). This CDR3 spans 15 amino acids. This CDR3 is CASSLVGGTTGELFF. The CDR3 coding sequence is TGTGCCAGCAGTTTAGTTGGGGGGACAACCGGGGAGCTGTTTTTT.

There are a few counts of this clonotype. This rearrangement joins TRBV28 to TRBJ2-7; 8 positions agree with TRBD1. The CDR3 runs 14 residues. From germline, CDR1 is MDHEN and CDR2 SYDVKM. V dropped 7 bases and J dropped 7; count of bases not matched to a gene: 12. The CDR3 DNA reads as TGTGCCAGCACCTCCGGGGACAGGAGAGGTGAGCAGTACTTC. Its translation is CASTSGDRRGEQYF.